This TCR beta chain was captured by sequencing in a study of Ad26.COV2.S vaccination and SARS-CoV-2 variants. Study details: Among those in the COV1001 Ad26.COV2.S trial arm was the donor. The authors gave Ad26.COV2.S intramuscularly, either once or twice 56 days apart. General study findings and limits: After vaccination, substantial breadth of spike-specific CD8+ and CD4+ responses was reported.

Produced via immunoSEQ multiplex PCR; TCRdb's table is partial and in-frame only. The profile covers about 400,000 clones, with 89% appearing a single time and 1.5% to 2% taken by the ten largest. Regarding treatment: some 20 received Ad26.COV2.S at low or high dose, single or two shots; five or six received placebo; per-sample allocation not given. Sample collection was performed on day 63 after the first vaccine or placebo injection. The germline V gene has CDR1 SGDLS and CDR2 YYNGEE. V gave up 0 bases and J gave up 0 bases; unmatched junction bases: 10. The CDR3 spans 18 residues. On this clone: Its antigen is unidentified.

This material consisted of peripheral blood, taken in a trial of Ad26.COV2.S vaccine versus placebo. The genes are TRBV9 and TRBJ2-5; the match to TRBD2 covers 8 bases. This clonotype was obtained from a person aged 18 to 65 who received the Ad26.COV2.S COVID-19 vaccine or a placebo. CDR3 loop: CASSVGPTGRAYQETQYF. Here the CDR3 DNA reads TGTGCCAGCAGCGTAGGCCCCACCGGGAGGGCCTACCAAGAGACCCAGTACTTC.